Listed below are T cell receptor beta chains from one sample, sequenced in a study of a mutant IDH1 vaccine in newly diagnosed glioma. Sequencing used immunoSEQ multiplex PCR; TCRdb keeps in-frame clones, though not all of them. The profile shows 25,000 to 35,000 clones, around 91% of them singletons. Antigens for these TCRs are unknown. The sequences come from PBMCs, collected from a glioma patient whose treatment included an IDH1 peptide vaccine. These receptors were collected from a man younger than 35 with glioma. Each CDR3 is given with its conserved first and last residue. A D gene is named only where the DNA matches it firmly. Clone size is given for some rows only: seen once, a few or many times, or a class if the clone is expanded.

D gene	clone size	J gene	V gene	CDR3 protein	CDR3 DNA
TRBD1	-	TRBJ1-2	TRBV5-1	CASSSRTGADGYTF	TGCGCCAGCAGCTCTAGGACAGGGGCAGATGGCTACACCTTC
TRBD1	-	TRBJ1-4	TRBV11-2	CASSIGQAATNEKLFF	TGTGCCAGCAGCATAGGACAGGCTGCAACTAATGAAAAACTGTTTTTT
-	few	TRBJ1-2	TRBV4-1	CASSQPRRANYGYTF	TGCGCCAGCAGCCAACCTCGTAGAGCTAACTATGGCTACACCTTC
-	-	TRBJ2-1	TRBV5-4	CASSLKGGPAYNEQFF	TGTGCCAGCAGCTTGAAAGGAGGGCCGGCCTACAATGAGCAGTTCTTC
-	-	TRBJ2-6	TRBV28	CASTLSGANVLTF	TGTGCCAGCACCTTATCTGGGGCCAACGTCCTGACTTTC
-	-	TRBJ2-2	TRBV5-1	CASSTNTGELFF	TGCGCCAGCAGCACAAATACCGGGGAGCTGTTTTTT
-	-	TRBJ1-6	TRBV4-3	CASSQVREDSPLHF	TGCGCCAGCAGCCAAGTAAGGGAAGATTCACCCCTCCACTTT
TRBD1	-	TRBJ1-5	TRBV7-2	CASSPGQGSQPQHF	TGTGCCAGCAGCCCGGGACAGGGCAGTCAGCCCCAGCATTTT
-	-	TRBJ2-7	TRBV5-1	CASSLQGGHSYEQYF	TGCGCCAGCAGCTTACAAGGGGGTCATTCCTACGAGCAGTACTTC
TRBD2	-	TRBJ2-1	TRBV30	CAWRQGLAGYNEQFF	TGTGCCTGGAGGCAGGGACTAGCGGGTTACAATGAGCAGTTCTTC
-	-	TRBJ1-1	TRBV2	CASGLEKFPGAEAFF	TGTGCCAGCGGGCTCGAGAAGTTTCCCGGGGCTGAAGCTTTCTTT
-	-	TRBJ2-7	TRBV19	CASSSWDSYEQYF	TGTGCCAGTAGTAGTTGGGATTCCTACGAGCAGTACTTC
TRBD2	-	TRBJ2-7	TRBV2	CASRGGLARVYEQYF	TGTGCCAGCAGAGGCGGACTAGCGAGAGTCTACGAGCAGTACTTC
TRBD1	-	TRBJ2-1	TRBV30	CAWSRGQGGDEQFF	TGTGCCTGGTCACGGGGACAGGGTGGGGATGAGCAGTTCTTC
-	-	TRBJ1-2	TRBV30	CAWSRGLYGYTF	TGTGCCTGGAGTCGCGGCCTCTATGGCTACACCTTC
-	-	TRBJ1-1	TRBV7-9	CASSSTWTEAFF	TGTGCCAGCAGCTCGACCTGGACTGAAGCTTTCTTT
TRBD2	-	TRBJ2-1	TRBV4-1	CASSQDQREGYNEQFF	TGCGCCAGCAGCCAAGATCAGCGGGAGGGTTACAATGAGCAGTTCTTC
TRBD1	-	TRBJ2-7	TRBV4-1	CASSRDRVSYEQYF	TGCGCCAGCAGCCGAGACAGGGTTAGCTACGAGCAGTACTTC
-	-	TRBJ2-7	TRBV27	CASSSTGYEQYF	TGTGCCAGCAGTTCTACAGGGTACGAGCAGTACTTC
-	-	TRBJ2-3	TRBV7-9	CASSSRGPDTQYF	TGTGCCAGCAGCTCCCGGGGACCAGATACGCAGTATTTT
-	-	TRBJ1-5	TRBV28	CASSDQGQPQHF	TGTGCCAGCAGTGATCAGGGCCAGCCCCAGCATTTT
-	-	TRBJ1-5	TRBV7-2	CASSSRREAAPQHF	TGTGCCAGCAGCTCAAGGCGGGAAGCAGCGCCCCAGCATTTT
-	-	TRBJ1-2	TRBV30	CAWTPGRAYGYTF	TGTGCCTGGACTCCAGGGAGGGCCTATGGCTACACCTTC
-	-	TRBJ1-2	TRBV4-2	CASSADSFNYGYTF	TGTGCCAGCAGCGCGGACAGCTTTAACTATGGCTACACCTTC
TRBD1	-	TRBJ1-2	TRBV28	CASSPQIQGGYGYTF	TGTGCCAGCAGTCCCCAAATACAGGGGGGCTATGGCTACACCTTC
TRBD1	-	TRBJ1-6	TRBV5-1	CASSASTGNDSPLHF	TGCGCCAGCAGCGCCTCGACAGGGAACGATTCACCCCTCCACTTT
-	-	TRBJ1-1	TRBV2	CASNIKWSTEAFF	TGTGCCAGCAACATTAAGTGGTCCACTGAAGCTTTCTTT
-	-	TRBJ1-1	TRBV4-3	CASSQDSAGTEAFF	TGCGCCAGCAGCCAAGATTCGGCAGGGACTGAAGCTTTCTTT
-	-	TRBJ2-2	TRBV27	CASRAGSNTGELFF	TGTGCCAGCCGGGCGGGGTCGAACACCGGGGAGCTGTTTTTT
TRBD2	-	TRBJ2-5	TRBV6-5	CASSYGGGGSTQYF	TGTGCCAGCAGTTACGGCGGGGGGGGGTCGACCCAGTACTTC
-	-	TRBJ1-2	TRBV7-2	CASSPGQSANYGYTF	TGTGCCAGCAGCCCCGGACAGTCAGCTAACTATGGCTACACCTTC
-	few	TRBJ1-1	TRBV6-6	CASSFTGPTEAFF	TGTGCCAGCAGTTTCACAGGGCCCACTGAAGCTTTCTTT
TRBD2	-	TRBJ2-2	TRBV15	CATSRDWSGRNTGELFF	TGTGCCACCAGCAGAGACTGGAGCGGGAGAAACACCGGGGAGCTGTTTTTT
-	-	TRBJ1-2	TRBV6-4	CASSPPRTLNYGYTF	TGTGCCAGCAGTCCACCAAGGACTTTAAACTATGGCTACACCTTC
-	-	TRBJ1-1	TRBV4-3	CASSQAPNTEAFF	TGCGCCAGCAGCCAAGCACCGAACACTGAAGCTTTCTTT
-	few	TRBJ2-3	TRBV7-2	CASSPRLTNTDTQYF	TGTGCCAGCAGCCCCCGACTAACTAACACAGATACGCAGTATTTT
-	-	TRBJ1-5	TRBV2	CASSEGGSQPQHF	TGTGCCAGCAGTGAGGGCGGGAGTCAGCCCCAGCATTTT
TRBD1	-	TRBJ2-7	TRBV5-1	CASSTGQGAFYEQYF	TGCGCCAGCAGCACCGGACAGGGGGCATTCTACGAGCAGTACTTC
TRBD2	-	TRBJ2-3	TRBV9	CASSAFSGRALEDTQYF	TGTGCCAGCAGCGCGTTTAGCGGGAGGGCCCTCGAAGATACGCAGTATTTT
-	-	TRBJ1-1	TRBV19	CASSIDPLGAWNTEAFF	TGTGCCAGTAGTATAGATCCTCTAGGGGCCTGGAACACTGAAGCTTTCTTT
-	-	TRBJ1-6	TRBV7-9	CASSLGPPMVSPLHF	TGTGCCAGCAGCTTAGGCCCTCCCATGGTTTCACCCCTCCACTTT
-	-	TRBJ2-2	TRBV19	CASLGSHNTGELFF	TGTGCCAGTCTCGGGAGCCATAACACCGGGGAGCTGTTTTTT
TRBD1	-	TRBJ1-2	TRBV5-4	CASSGGQGYGYTF	TGTGCCAGCAGCGGAGGACAGGGATATGGCTACACCTTC
-	-	TRBJ1-1	TRBV5-1	CASSAGTLNTEAFF	TGCGCCAGCAGCGCGGGGACACTGAACACTGAAGCTTTCTTT